The 18 T cell receptor beta chains in this list originate from one sample, sequenced in a study of T cell responses to AZD1222 COVID-19 vaccine. Generated by immunoSEQ multiplex PCR, the TCRdb table keeps only in-frame clones and is missing some. Counted here are about 120,000 clones, roughly 91% occurring once; the ten biggest clones make up about 7.1%. Sequencing used peripheral blood, obtained 28 days after the second AZD1222 dose. The receptors here all came from an adult who received the AZD1222 COVID-19 vaccine.

The V and J genes are TRBV7-9 and TRBJ2-7, with 7 bases aligning to TRBD1. V was clipped by 3 bases and J by 3 bases; unmatched bases: 5. The CDR3 is 14 residues long. The V gene's germline CDR1 is SEHNR and CDR2 FQNEAQ (reference sequence). CDR3 coding DNA: TGTGCCAGCAGCTTGGGACAGTCGGACTACGAGCAGTACTTC. Residues: CASSLGQSDYEQYF.

V and J are TRBV7-2 and TRBJ1-6; D is unresolved. V gave up 3 bases and J gave up 6 bases, with 9 bases separating them. Germline V gene sequence: CDR1 SGHTA, CDR2 FQGNSA. The CDR3 has 14 residues. The CDR3 DNA reads as TGTGCCAGCAGCTTCTATGACATTAATTCACCCCTCCACTTT. This sequence encodes CASSFYDINSPLHF.

This clone occurred a few times. The rearrangement links TRBV7-9 to TRBJ2-7; a possible D gene is TRBD1 (6 bases). CDR1 and CDR2 (germline): SEHNR, FQNEAQ (reference sequence). V was shortened by 2 bases and J by 4 bases, with 15 bases between the two germline ends. The CDR3 is 15 residues long. The CDR3 loop reads CASSLNFQGRYEQYF. In DNA form, the CDR3 reads TGTGCCAGCAGCTTAAACTTCCAGGGGCGGTACGAGCAGTACTTC.

This sequence joins TRBV27 and TRBJ2-7, with 11 bases matching TRBD1. The junction had 11 bases not matched to a gene; V was cut back by 5 bases and J by 5 bases. Germline V gene data show CDR1 as MNHEY and CDR2 as SMNVEV (reference sequence). The CDR3 loop spans 16 amino acids. The chain's CDR3 is CASSITPGQGGNEQYF. As DNA, the CDR3 is TGTGCCAGCAGTATCACTCCGGGACAGGGGGGCAACGAGCAGTACTTC.

V and J are TRBV11-2 and TRBJ2-5, with TRBD2 identical over 8 bases. Germline V lookup: CDR1 SGHAT, CDR2 FQNNGV. Trimming took 5 bases from V and 6 from J; bases not matched to a gene: 14. The CDR3 is made up of 16 amino acids. CDR3 in amino acids: CASSPIESGSSQTQYF. In DNA form, the CDR3 reads TGTGCCAGCAGCCCTATAGAAAGCGGGAGTAGCCAGACCCAGTACTTC.

This clone was recorded a few times. The gene calls are TRBV28 and TRBJ2-7; 9 positions match TRBD1. The V gene end was trimmed by 5 bases and the J gene end by 3 bases; junction bases not matched to a gene: 8. The CDR3 runs to 15 residues. Germline V gene lookup returns CDR1 MDHEN and CDR2 SYDVKM. The CDR3 region is CASSPPGQGYYEQYF. In DNA form, the CDR3 reads TGTGCCAGCAGTCCTCCGGGACAGGGTTACTACGAGCAGTACTTC.

The chain uses TRBV3-1 (or the pseudogene TRBV3-2) and TRBJ2-5; D uncertain. This CDR3 is 14 amino acids long. CDR1 is LGHDT and CDR2 is YNNKEL in the germline V gene (reference sequence). Trimming pared 1 base from V and 0 bases from J, leaving 6 bases between. The CDR3 sequence: CASSQGAHQETQYF. CDR3 nucleotides: TGTGCCAGCAGCCAAGGGGCCCACCAAGAGACCCAGTACTTC.

The rearrangement uses TRBV3-1 (or the pseudogene TRBV3-2) and TRBJ2-3; D remains unclear. V lost 7 bases, J lost 1 base, and 9 bases lay in between. CDR3 length: 13 amino acids. Looked up from germline, CDR1 is LGHDT and CDR2 is YNNKEL (reference sequence). In DNA, the CDR3 is TGTGCCAGCAATCTACGAGGCACAGATACGCAGTATTTT. It yields the protein CASNLRGTDTQYF.

On this clone itself: The DNA is left out, because the CDR3 cannot be placed on it with certainty; the CDR3 is given as TCRdb lists it. The chain recombines TRBV27 with TRBJ2-3; the table's D call, TRBD2, was not checked against the DNA. The CDR3 is 20 residues long, ends included. Germline V gives CDR1 MNHEY, CDR2 SMNVEV (reference sequence). CDR3 protein: CASSSSGSGGENEYTDTQYF.

V is TRBV5-1 and J is TRBJ2-7, with 9 bases that match TRBD1. Trimming at V came to 2 bases and at J to 0 bases, leaving 15 bases not matched to a gene. This CDR3 comprises 19 residues. The germline CDR1 and CDR2 sequences are SGHRS and YFSETQ. CDR3 in amino acids: CASSLSGTGFSPFSYEQYF. The CDR3 DNA follows: TGCGCCAGCAGCTTATCCGGGACAGGGTTTTCCCCTTTCTCCTACGAGCAGTACTTC. Using reference TRBV5-1 and TRBJ2-7 for the parts outside the CDR3, the full variable domain is KAGVTQTPRYLIKTRGQQVTLSCSPISGHRSVSWYQQTPGQGLQFLFEYFSETQRNKGNFPGRFSGRQFSNSRSEMNVSTLELGDSALYLCASSLSGTGFSPFSYEQYFGPGTRLTVT.

CDR3 amino acids: CAISDGFRGGTEAFF. CDR3 in DNA: TGTGCCATCAGTGATGGATTTAGGGGAGGAACTGAAGCTTTCTTT. The chain has TRBV10-3 and TRBJ1-1; perhaps TRBD1 as D (5 bases). The CDR3 totals 15 residues. CDR1 ENHRY and CDR2 SYGVKD come from the germline V gene. V lost 3 bases and J 5 bases, leaving 16 bases between the germline ends.

The gene calls are TRBV28 and TRBJ1-1, with D unclear. Trimming left V 6 bases short and J 1 base short, with 15 bases between. Germline values: CDR1 MDHEN, CDR2 SYDVKM. CDR3 length: 15 residues. DNA for the CDR3: TGTGCCAGCAGACCCACGGGTCAAGGGAACACTGAAGCTTTCTTT. Encoded protein: CASRPTGQGNTEAFF.

V is TRBV10-1 and J is TRBJ2-2; either TRBD1 or TRBD2 may supply D (5 bases each). V was shortened by 4 bases and J by 4 bases, with 10 bases between the two germline ends. Germline V CDR1 and CDR2: WNHNN, SYGVQD (reference sequence). The length of the CDR3 is 14 residues. CDR3 coding DNA: TGCGCCAGCAGTGGAGGGACCCTCACCGGGGAGCTGTTTTTT. It encodes CASSGGTLTGELFF.

This clone was recorded once. This chain joins TRBV5-1 and TRBJ1-5; no firm D call. Germline V gives CDR1 SGHRS, CDR2 YFSETQ. V dropped 4 bases and J dropped 8 bases, with 19 bases sitting between them. The CDR3 runs 15 residues. The CDR3 protein is CASSPRGQILEPQHF. Here the CDR3 DNA reads TGCGCCAGCAGCCCCCGAGGGCAGATCCTTGAGCCCCAGCATTTT.

The rearrangement joins TRBV7-3 to TRBJ2-1; the D call may be TRBD1 or TRBD2 (6 bases each). The CDR3 has 15 residues. Trimming pared 1 base from V and 8 bases from J, leaving 15 bases between. Germline V gives CDR1 SGHTA, CDR2 FQGTGA. The DNA of the CDR3 is TGTGCCAGCAGCTTAATAGCCCCCGGGGGCGATGAGCAGTTCTTC. It translates to CASSLIAPGGDEQFF.

This chain connects TRBV4-3 to TRBJ2-3; D remains unclear. Trimming left V 0 bases short and J 3 bases short, with 13 bases between. The CDR3 has 16 amino acids. Germline V gene data show CDR1 as LGHNA and CDR2 as YSLEER. DNA of the CDR3: TGCGCCAGCAGCCAAGATCGCCCGGGCGCAACAGATACGCAGTATTTT. Translating gives CASSQDRPGATDTQYF.

This chain connects TRBV12-3 or TRBV12-4 to TRBJ2-6; no definite D call. The CDR3 contains 13 residues. V lost 7 bases, J lost 0 bases, and 4 bases lay in between. This CDR3 reads CASIHSGANVLTF. Written as DNA, the CDR3 is TGTGCCAGCATCCACTCTGGGGCCAACGTCCTGACTTTC.

Regarding this clone: At one end, the junction sequence differs from germline, possibly due to a read error. The chain is built from TRBV4-1 and TRBJ2-2, with D perhaps TRBD1 or TRBD2 (7 bases each). There are 19 residues in the CDR3. Germline values: CDR1 MGHRA, CDR2 YSYEKL. The chain's CDR3 is CARSRPPWEGARGPGELFF. In DNA, the CDR3 is TGCGCCCGCAGCCGACCACCCTGGGAGGGGGCGCGAGGTCCCGGGGAGCTGTTTTTT.